The 21 T cell receptor beta chains in this list originate from one sample, sequenced in a study of response to subunit inactivated influenza vaccine. TCRdb ran MiXCR on the RT-PCR reads and lists one entry per CDR3 protein. The data contain hundreds of thousands of distinct CDR3 sequences, around a sixth of them singletons. The source was PBMCs from blood, collected less than 6 days after vaccination. Source of these receptors: a man in his forties or fifties who received an inactivated influenza vaccine.

As to this clonotype: This may stem from a read error, because a much larger clone lies one nucleotide away. Here the CDR3 reads CDSRIAGGTQYF. CDR3 nucleotide sequence: TGTGACAGCAGGATAGCGGGTGGGACCCAGTACTTC. The V and J genes are TRBV6-5 and TRBJ2-5; TRBD2 matches at 7 bases. CDR3 length: 12 amino acids. Looked up from germline, CDR1 is MNHEY and CDR2 is SVGAGI.

This clonotype was picked up a small number of times. This chain joins TRBV27 and TRBJ2-3; D is possibly TRBD2 (5 bases). Germline CDR1 is MNHEY and CDR2 is SMNVEV (reference sequence). Trimming shortened V by 4 bases and J by 5 bases, and 13 bases separated the two germline ends. CDR3 length: 14 residues. Here the CDR3 reads CASSSGVRGDTQYF. Written as DNA, the CDR3 is TGTGCCAGCAGTTCCGGGGTACGGGGAGATACGCAGTATTTT.

A few counts support this clonotype. Here the CDR3 DNA reads TGTGCCAGCAGCCCCCTTGGATCGGCGGAAAGCTCCTACAATGAGCAGTTCTTC. It translates to CASSPLGSAESSYNEQFF. V usage is TRBV11-1 and J usage is TRBJ2-1, with no clear D. The CDR3 is 18 residues long. Deletions cut 5 bases from V and 0 bases from J, with 20 bases between. From germline, CDR1 is SGHAT and CDR2 FQDESV (reference sequence).

Points on this clonotype: This clone may be a read error of a much larger clone one base away. V is TRBV29-1 and J is TRBJ2-1; TRBD2 might be the D (6 bases). The CDR3 has 13 residues. Germline assignment: CDR1 SQVTM and CDR2 ANQGSEA. CDR3 in DNA: TGCGGCGTTGTGGTGGGATCCGGGGGTGAGCAGTTCTTC. Protein sequence: CGVVVGSGGEQFF.

A few counts support this clonotype. This chain uses TRBV29-1 with TRBJ2-1, with TRBD2 identical over 8 bases. Trimming took 7 bases from V and 2 from J; bases not matched to a gene: 7. The CDR3 contains 14 residues. Germline lookup yields CDR1 SQVTM and CDR2 ANQGSEA. The CDR3 bases are TGCAGCGCTGTAGGGCGGGGGGCCTACAATGAGCAGTTCTTC. It specifies CSAVGRGAYNEQFF.

The table lists this clonotype with a few counts. V and J are TRBV20-1 and TRBJ2-3; D is tentatively TRBD1 or TRBD2 (5 bases each). The CDR3 loop spans 12 amino acids. V dropped 0 bases and J dropped 7 bases, with 8 bases sitting between them. Germline CDR1 and CDR2: DFQATT and SNEGSKA (reference sequence). The CDR3 DNA sequence: TGCAGTGCTAGAGAGCCGGGACATACGCAGTATTTT. Translated: CSAREPGHTQYF.

The V call is TRBV19, the J call TRBJ1-4, with D possibly matching TRBD1 (6 bases). The CDR3 sequence is 15 residues long. The V gene's germline CDR1 is LNHDA and CDR2 SQIVND (reference sequence). The ends were cut back, 3 bases at V and 8 bases at J, with 16 bases in the middle. CDR3 DNA: TGTGCCAGTAGTATTTTGGAGACAGGATCGGAAAAACTGTTTTTT. Its translation: CASSILETGSEKLFF.

The V call is TRBV7-9, the J call TRBJ2-3; 8 positions agree with TRBD1. V lost 4 bases and J lost 2; bases outside the gene matches: 5. CDR1 SEHNR and CDR2 FQNEAQ come from the germline V gene (reference sequence). The CDR3 totals 15 residues. The CDR3 DNA is TGTGCCAGCAGCTACCGACAGGGGCTCACAGATACGCAGTATTTT. This encodes CASSYRQGLTDTQYF.

Many counts were recorded for this clonotype. The gene calls are TRBV12-3 or TRBV12-4 and TRBJ1-2; TRBD1 agrees at 7 bases. This CDR3 contains 14 residues. V was clipped by 2 bases and J by 6 bases; unmatched bases: 6. The CDR3 loop is CASSLSGRGDGYTF. The CDR3 region has the DNA TGTGCCAGCAGTTTATCCGGCAGGGGGGATGGCTACACCTTC.

This clonotype was seen more than once but under ten times. V gene TRBV12-3 or TRBV12-4 combines with J gene TRBJ1-1; the D is unclear. This CDR3 contains 16 residues. Trimming took 3 bases from V and 4 from J, leaving 18 bases between them. The CDR3 sequence: CASSFTYQPGGTEAFF. Here the CDR3 DNA reads TGTGCCAGCAGTTTCACCTACCAGCCCGGAGGCACTGAAGCTTTCTTT.

This clonotype turned up a few times. J is TRBJ1-2 and V is TRBV6-5, with 7 bases aligning to TRBD1. Unmatched junction bases numbered 9, after V lost 0 bases and J lost 8 bases. There are 15 residues in the CDR3. Germline CDR1 reads MNHEY; CDR2 reads SVGAGI. The CDR3 spells CASSYSYQGEGGYTF. The CDR3 bases are TGTGCCAGCAGTTACTCGTATCAGGGGGAGGGAGGCTACACCTTC.

Only a few counts were recorded for this clonotype. The rearrangement uses TRBV28 and TRBJ1-6; 7 nucleotides align to TRBD1. Trimming cost V 5 bases and J 7 bases; bases outside gene matches: 8. CDR1 and CDR2 (germline): MDHEN, SYDVKM. The CDR3 covers 15 residues. CDR3 bases: TGTGCCAGCAGTACCTATGGACAGGTGAATTCACCCCTCCACTTT. This gives the protein CASSTYGQVNSPLHF.

The J gene is TRBJ2-3, the V gene TRBV6-1; 7 bases are shared with TRBD2. J was trimmed by 4 bases and V by 7 bases; bases with no gene match: 14. CDR1 and CDR2 from the germline V gene are MNHNS and SASEGT. The CDR3 spans 16 residues. Written as DNA, the CDR3 is TGTGCCAGCACCAGCTTTTTGCGGGAGAACTCAGATACGCAGTATTTT. It translates to CASTSFLRENSDTQYF.

In its sample, this clonotype was seen a few times. This rearrangement joins TRBV12-3 or TRBV12-4 to TRBJ1-5; D unresolved. This CDR3 spans 15 amino acids. V lost 6 bases and J 5 bases, leaving 17 bases between the germline ends. This chain's CDR3 is CASSLVLGVDQPQHF. The CDR3 region has the DNA TGTGCCAGCAGCTTGGTTTTGGGTGTAGATCAGCCCCAGCATTTT.

V and J are TRBV20-1 and TRBJ1-1; 7 nucleotides agree with TRBD1. Unmatched junction bases numbered 5, after V lost 2 bases and J lost 2 bases. Per germline, CDR1 DFQATT and CDR2 SNEGSKA (reference sequence). The CDR3 is made up of 14 amino acids. The CDR3 here is CSARPTGVNTEAFF. CDR3 coding DNA: TGCAGTGCTAGACCTACAGGGGTTAACACTGAAGCTTTCTTT.

This clonotype showed up just a few times. This rearrangement joins TRBV12-3 or TRBV12-4 to TRBJ1-5; no clear D gene. Between the trimmed V and J ends, which lost 6 bases and 7 bases, there was a span of 16 bases. The CDR3 sequence is 14 residues long. The CDR3 protein is CASSTGPAGQPQHF. The CDR3 DNA is TGTGCCAGCAGCACCGGGCCGGCGGGGCAGCCCCAGCATTTT.

The rearrangement joins TRBV5-1 to TRBJ2-1; D perhaps matches TRBD2 (6 bases). The V gene lost 5 bases and the J gene lost 3 bases, with 12 bases spanning the gap. The CDR3 spans 14 residues. Germline V gives CDR1 SGHRS, CDR2 YFSETQ. The CDR3 reads CASSHSGFYNEQFF. The CDR3 DNA is TGCGCCAGCAGTCATAGCGGCTTCTACAATGAGCAGTTCTTC.

Many counts were recorded for this clonotype. The genes are TRBV28 and TRBJ1-6; 8 bases line up with TRBD1. Trimming took 6 bases from V and 4 from J; bases not matched to a gene: 11. Per germline, CDR1 MDHEN and CDR2 SYDVKM. This CDR3 region has 17 residues. The CDR3 nucleotides are TGTGCCAGCAGCAAGACAGGGGCGCTCCGATATAATTCACCCCTCCACTTT. Translated, it gives CASSKTGALRYNSPLHF.

Concerning this clonotype: This sequence may be a read error, since a much larger clone differs from it by one base. This sequence joins TRBV12-3 or TRBV12-4 and TRBJ2-7; D could derive from TRBD1 or TRBD2 (5 bases each). Trimming removed 6 bases at V and 3 bases at J, with 18 bases between. The CDR3 totals 15 residues. The CDR3 DNA sequence: TGTGCCAGCAGGGGCATGTACACGGGGCACTACGAGCAGTACTTC. Translating it yields CASRGMYTGHYEQYF.

The chain carries TRBV12-3 or TRBV12-4 and TRBJ1-1, with no clear D. V dropped 3 bases and J dropped 3 bases, with 5 bases sitting between them. CDR3 length equals 12 residues. The CDR3 region has the DNA TGTGCCAGCAGTTTCCAGTACACTGAAGCTTTCTTT. Its protein is CASSFQYTEAFF.

The V and J genes are TRBV7-9 and TRBJ1-3; 7 bases are a match to TRBD1. Germline CDR1 reads SEHNR; CDR2 reads FQNEAQ (reference sequence). The CDR3 sequence is 13 residues long. With V trimmed by 8 bases and J by 3 bases, 4 bases remained unmatched. The CDR3 spells CASAGTVGNTIYF. The CDR3 bases are TGTGCCAGCGCGGGGACAGTTGGAAACACCATATATTTT.